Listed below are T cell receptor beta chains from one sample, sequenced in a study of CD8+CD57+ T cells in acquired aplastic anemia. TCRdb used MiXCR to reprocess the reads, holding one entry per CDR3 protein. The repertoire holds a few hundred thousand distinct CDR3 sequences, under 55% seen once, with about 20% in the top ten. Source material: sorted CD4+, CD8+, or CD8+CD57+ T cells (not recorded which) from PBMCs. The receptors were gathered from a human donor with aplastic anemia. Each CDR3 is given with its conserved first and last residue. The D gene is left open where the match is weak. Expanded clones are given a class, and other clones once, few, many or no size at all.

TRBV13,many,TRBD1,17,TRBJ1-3,CASSPRPDREFGNTIYF,TGTGCCAGCAGCCCACGCCCGGACAGGGAGTTCGGAAACACCATATATTTT
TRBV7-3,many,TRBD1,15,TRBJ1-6,CASSLSPGGNSPLHF,TGTGCCAGCAGCTTAAGTCCAGGGGGCAATTCACCCCTCCACTTT
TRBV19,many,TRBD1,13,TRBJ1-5,CASKTGSDQPQHF,TGTGCCAGTAAGACAGGGAGTGATCAGCCCCAGCATTTT
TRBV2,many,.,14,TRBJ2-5,CASTGAMYQETQYF,TGTGCCAGCACGGGGGCAATGTACCAAGAGACCCAGTACTTC
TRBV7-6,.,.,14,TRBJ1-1,CASSLYAENTEAFF,TGTGCCAGCAGCTTATACGCAGAGAACACTGAAGCTTTCTTT
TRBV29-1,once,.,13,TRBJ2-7,CSVDPWGTHEQYF,TGCAGCGTTGACCCCTGGGGGACCCACGAGCAGTACTTC
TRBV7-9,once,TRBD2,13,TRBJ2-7,CASSPGLAGGQYF,TGTGCCAGCAGCCCCGGACTAGCGGGGGGGCAGTACTTC
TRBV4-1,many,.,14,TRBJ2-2,CASSQARVTGELFF,TGCGCCAGCAGCCAAGCGAGGGTTACCGGGGAGCTGTTTTTT
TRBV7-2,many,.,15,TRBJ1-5,CASSLGGYSNQPQHF,TGTGCCAGCAGCTTAGGGGGGTATAGCAATCAGCCCCAGCATTTT
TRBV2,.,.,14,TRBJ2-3,CASSGGYSTDTQYF,TGTGCCAGCAGTGGCGGGTACAGCACAGATACGCAGTATTTT
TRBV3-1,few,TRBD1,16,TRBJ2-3,CASSQVGTEYPDTQYF,TGTGCCAGCAGCCAAGTGGGGACAGAGTATCCGGATACGCAGTATTTT
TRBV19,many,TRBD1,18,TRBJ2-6,CASTWLAGGHPGANVLTF,TGTGCCAGTACTTGGTTGGCAGGGGGCCATCCTGGGGCCAACGTCCTGACTTTC
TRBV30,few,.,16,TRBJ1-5,CAWSVGGLSSNQPQHF,TGTGCCTGGAGTGTTGGGGGGCTTTCGAGCAATCAGCCCCAGCATTTT
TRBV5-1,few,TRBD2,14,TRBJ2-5,CASSPGLAGGSSYF,TGCGCCAGCAGTCCGGGACTAGCGGGGGGATCCTCGTACTTC
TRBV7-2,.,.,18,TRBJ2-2,CASSWGPQGLGDTGELFF,TGTGCCAGCAGCTGGGGACCACAGGGTTTGGGGGACACCGGGGAGCTGTTTTTT
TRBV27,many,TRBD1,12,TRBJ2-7,CASSTTGYEQYF,TGTGCCAGCAGTACGACAGGGTACGAGCAGTACTTC
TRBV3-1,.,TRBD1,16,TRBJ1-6,CASRYRDSGYNSLLHF,TGTGCCAGCAGGTACCGGGACAGCGGCTATAATTCGCTCCTCCACTTT
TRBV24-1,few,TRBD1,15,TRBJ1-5,CATSDPGTGNQPQHF,TGTGCCACCAGTGATCCTGGGACAGGCAATCAGCCCCAGCATTTT
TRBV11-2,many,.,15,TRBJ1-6,CASSDQRAPNSPLHF,TGTGCCAGCAGCGACCAAAGGGCACCTAATTCACCCCTCCACTTT
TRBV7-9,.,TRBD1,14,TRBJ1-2,CASSNVEGARGYTF,TGTGCCAGCAGCAACGTGGAGGGGGCTCGTGGCTACACCTTC
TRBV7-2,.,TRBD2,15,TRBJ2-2,CASSLGTSGIGELFF,TGTGCCAGCAGCTTAGGGACTAGCGGGATCGGGGAGCTGTTTTTT
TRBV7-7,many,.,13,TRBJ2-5,CASSAGQQETQYF,TGTGCTAGCAGCGCGGGACAGCAAGAGACCCAGTACTTC
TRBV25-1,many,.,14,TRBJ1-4,CASSVLSGNEKLFF,TGTGCCAGCAGTGTATTATCCGGTAATGAAAAACTGTTTTTT
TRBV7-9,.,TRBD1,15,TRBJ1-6,CASSIDRVGNSPLHF,TGTGCCAGCAGCATAGACAGGGTGGGAAATTCACCCCTCCACTTT
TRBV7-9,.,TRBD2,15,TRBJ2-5,CASLTSGALQETQYF,TGTGCCAGCCTCACTAGCGGGGCGCTCCAAGAGACCCAGTACTTC
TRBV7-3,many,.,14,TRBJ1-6,CASSLLGDNSPLHF,TGTGCCAGCAGCTTACTCGGGGATAATTCACCCCTCCACTTT
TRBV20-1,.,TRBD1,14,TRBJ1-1,CSAITGAQYIEAFF,TGCAGTGCTATTACAGGGGCCCAATACATTGAAGCTTTCTTT
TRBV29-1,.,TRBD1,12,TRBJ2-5,CSVRDRVETQYF,TGCAGCGTCCGAGACAGGGTAGAGACCCAGTACTTC
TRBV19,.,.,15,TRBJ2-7,CASSIATGYSYEQYF,TGTGCCAGTAGTATAGCAACAGGTTACTCCTACGAGCAGTACTTC
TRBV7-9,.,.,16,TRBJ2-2,CASSLILAGDTGELFF,TGTGCCAGCAGTCTGATCTTAGCCGGGGACACCGGGGAGCTGTTTTTT
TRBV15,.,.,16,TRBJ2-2,CATSRDLGDYTGELFF,TGTGCCACCAGCAGAGATCTGGGTGACTACACCGGGGAGCTGTTTTTT
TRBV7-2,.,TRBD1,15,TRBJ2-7,CASSRQGTSSYEQYF,TGTGCCAGCAGCCGACAGGGGACGAGCTCCTACGAGCAGTACTTC